This TCR beta chain was found in a study of shared clonotypes between healthy human individuals. Germline loops: CDR1 SGHRS, CDR2 YFSETQ. V dropped 0 bases and J dropped 5; count of bases not matched to a gene: 3. CDR3 length equals 14 residues. Clones were read by immunoSEQ multiplex PCR, and TCRdb kept only the in-frame ones, dropping some. The sample lists around 700,000 clones; about 78% were seen once. In its sample, this clone was seen once. The same CDR3 arises from other DNA sequences in this sample as well. This TCR was recovered from a woman aged 25 to 39 in good health. The sequenced sample was memory CD4+ T cells sorted from blood. Specified subset: CD45RA-negative fraction. This sequence joins TRBV5-1 and TRBJ2-3; 7 bases are a match to TRBD1. The CDR3 protein is CASSLEGAGDTQYF. DNA of the CDR3: TGCGCCAGCAGCTTGGAGGGGGCGGGAGATACGCAGTATTTT.